A single sample gave rise to the 17 T cell receptor beta chains below, sequenced in a study of blood T cell repertoires in COVID-19. Assay used: immunoSEQ multiplex PCR; TCRdb lists only in-frame clones, some missing. The table has 300,000 to 450,000 clones, about 89% seen once. Sequencing was performed on PBMCs or T cells enriched from blood (not recorded which). All receptors derive from a man aged 40-50 years in a cohort exposed to, infected with or recovered from COVID-19 (not recorded which).

In its sample, this clone was seen once. Written as DNA, the CDR3 is TGTGCCAGCTCACCGAGTCGCGACAGTAAAGAGACCCAGTACTTC. Translation gives CASSPSRDSKETQYF. J is TRBJ2-5 and V is TRBV18; a weak D match, TRBD1 (5 bases). Deletions cut 3 bases from V and 3 bases from J, with 14 bases between. Germline V lookup: CDR1 KGHSH, CDR2 LQKENI. The length of the CDR3 is 15 residues.

V is TRBV7-8 and J is TRBJ1-2, with 8 bases identical to TRBD1. The trim removed 5 bases at V and 1 base at J, leaving 6 bases unmatched. Germline values: CDR1 SGHVS, CDR2 FQNEAQ. The CDR3 runs to 15 residues. The CDR3 is CASSARDRHNYGYTF. In DNA, the CDR3 is TGTGCCAGCAGCGCACGGGACAGGCATAACTATGGCTACACCTTC.

The CDR3 DNA reads TGTGCCAGCAGGGACAGGGTCTTGGATGAGCAGTTCTTC. It is translated as CASRDRVLDEQFF. The rearrangement uses TRBV2 and TRBJ2-1; TRBD1 matches 8 bases. The V and J ends lost 6 bases and 8 bases, in that order; junction bases with no gene match: 6. The CDR3 runs to 13 residues. Germline CDR1 reads SNHLY; CDR2 reads FYNNEI. The full variable domain, in which reference TRBV2 and TRBJ2-1 provide the parts outside the CDR3, is EPEVTQTPSHQVTQMGQEVILRCVPISNHLYFYWYRQILGQKVEFLVSFYNNEISEKSEIFDDQFSVERPDGSNFTLKIRSTKLEDSAMYFCASRDRVLDEQFFGPGTRLTVL.

The chain links TRBV5-1 to TRBJ1-4; 12 nucleotides match TRBD1. The length of the CDR3 is 15 residues. Germline assignment: CDR1 SGHRS and CDR2 YFSETQ. V lost 2 bases and J lost 7; bases outside the gene matches: 3. This CDR3 reads CASSFGTGGSEKLFF. CDR3 coding DNA: TGCGCCAGCAGCTTTGGGACAGGGGGCAGTGAAAAACTGTTTTTT.

V gene TRBV19 combines with J gene TRBJ2-7, with D unclear. CDR1 and CDR2 from the germline V gene are LNHDA and SQIVND (reference sequence). The V and J ends lost 0 bases and 3 bases respectively, with 6 bases between them. The length of the CDR3 is 13 residues. The CDR3 coding sequence is TGTGCCAGTAGTATAGATCATTTCTACGAGCAGTACTTC. Amino acids: CASSIDHFYEQYF.

The chain links TRBV5-6 to TRBJ1-2, with 7 bases fitting TRBD1. CDR3 length: 14 amino acids. V lost 4 bases to trimming and J lost 4 bases; unmatched junction nucleotides: 7. Germline V gene data show CDR1 as SGHDT and CDR2 as YYEEEE. Here the CDR3 reads CASSKGQPTYGYTF. The CDR3 DNA reads TGTGCCAGCAGCAAGGGACAGCCTACCTATGGCTACACCTTC.

The rearrangement joins TRBV30 to TRBJ1-4, with D uncertain. The germline gives CDR1 GTSNPN, CDR2 SVGIG (reference sequence). The CDR3 is 10 residues long. CDR3 sequence: CTRTYEKLFF. CDR3 in DNA: TGTACCAGGACCTATGAAAAACTGTTTTTT.

The V call is TRBV5-1, the J call TRBJ2-2; 14 nucleotides line up with TRBD2. Germline V CDR1 and CDR2: SGHRS, YFSETQ. This CDR3 has 16 amino acids. Losses at the gene ends were 5 bases for V and 4 bases for J; bases not matched to a gene: 4. CDR3 loop: CASRSGLAGGTGELFF. The CDR3 region has the DNA TGCGCCAGCAGATCCGGACTAGCGGGAGGCACCGGGGAGCTGTTTTTT.

This clone came up once. The chain employs TRBV5-4 and TRBJ1-2; 7 positions match TRBD1. V shed 4 bases, J shed 4 bases, and the junction held 10 bases outside the gene matches. There are 15 residues in the CDR3. CDR1 and CDR2 from the germline V gene are SGHNT and YYREEE (reference sequence). As DNA, the CDR3 is TGTGCCAGCAGCGGCCCTAGGGCAGGGGGCTATGGCTACACCTTC. As protein: CASSGPRAGGYGYTF.

CDR3 nucleotide sequence: TGTGCAAGTCGCTCCTCTAGCGGGAGGTCCTACGAGCAGTACTTC. Residues: CASRSSSGRSYEQYF. The gene calls are TRBV12-2 and TRBJ2-7; the DNA was not used to check the table's D call, TRBD2. TRBV12-2 is deemed a pseudogene. The CDR3 consists of 15 residues.

The chain recombines TRBV2 with TRBJ1-2; 8 nucleotides agree with TRBD1. The CDR3 is 15 amino acids. V was clipped by 4 bases and J by 7 bases; unmatched bases: 11. Per germline, CDR1 SNHLY and CDR2 FYNNEI. In nucleotides, the CDR3 is TGTGCCAGCAGTGTTTATATTTGGACAGGGCTTGGCTACACCTTC. Its translation is CASSVYIWTGLGYTF.

The genes are TRBV7-6 and TRBJ2-3, with a tentative D call TRBD2 (6 bases). V gave up 5 bases and J gave up 3 bases, with 18 bases separating them. The CDR3 sequence is 16 residues long. Germline-derived CDR1 and CDR2 are SGHVS and FNYEAQ. CDR3 amino acids: CASSASGTVTTDTQYF. The CDR3 nucleotides are TGTGCCAGCAGCGCTTCCGGGACTGTCACGACAGATACGCAGTATTTT.

This sequence joins TRBV5-8 and TRBJ2-1; tentative D call: TRBD2 (6 bases). Germline V gene data show CDR1 as SGHTS and CDR2 as YDEGEE. The V end lost 4 bases, the J end lost 0 bases, and 26 bases lay between the germline ends. The CDR3 loop spans 20 amino acids. The CDR3 sequence is CASSLGWVRGRPSSYNEQFF. In DNA form, the CDR3 reads TGTGCCAGCAGCCTGGGGTGGGTGCGGGGTCGCCCGAGCTCCTACAATGAGCAGTTCTTC.

The DNA for the CDR3 is TGTGCCAGCAGCGTAGCGGGAGGGCCCTACGAGCAGTACTTC. It translates to CASSVAGGPYEQYF. This rearrangement joins TRBV9 to TRBJ2-7; 8 bases fit TRBD2. CDR1 SGDLS and CDR2 YYNGEE come from the germline V gene. This CDR3 spans 14 amino acids. After removal of 0 bases from V and 2 bases from J, the junction contained 1 base not matched to a gene.

The chain combines TRBV7-2 with TRBJ2-1; a weak D match, TRBD2 (6 bases). The germline V gene has CDR1 SGHTA and CDR2 FQGNSA. V lost 6 bases to trimming and J lost 0 bases, with 15 bases between them. The CDR3 runs 16 residues. The CDR3 reads CASRTGVADSYNEQFF. CDR3 nucleotides: TGTGCCAGCAGAACCGGGGTAGCGGACTCCTACAATGAGCAGTTCTTC.

V and J are TRBV4-2 and TRBJ2-7; TRBD2 aligns across 7 bases. There are 16 residues in the CDR3. V was clipped by 3 bases and J by 1 base; unmatched bases: 9. Germline CDR1 LGHNA, CDR2 YNFKEQ. For the CDR3, the DNA is TGTGCCAGCAGCCAGATTTTGGGGGAGGGTTCCTACGAGCAGTACTTC. This encodes CASSQILGEGSYEQYF.

This clone was seen only once. The V call is TRBV5-4, the J call TRBJ1-1; D call uncertain. CDR1 and CDR2 from the germline V gene are SGHNT and YYREEE (reference sequence). V lost 4 bases and J 6 bases, leaving 19 bases between the germline ends. The CDR3 has 15 amino acids. The CDR3 reads CASSHSRGSGAEAFF. The CDR3 DNA reads as TGTGCCAGCAGCCACAGTCGGGGATCGGGCGCTGAAGCTTTCTTT.